This TCR beta chain stems from a study of cytomegalovirus exposure and HLA in healthy donors. Turning to the study itself: A subsequent analysis stated that the 95 to 150 validation repertoires were run on the same platform as the 600 to 750 first-cohort repertoires. Study conclusions and caveats: According to a later analysis, TCR clusters from the first cohort tended to co-occur in the 90 to 150 validation repertoires. Investigators reported around 150 TCR beta chains as tied to cytomegalovirus.

Germline lookup yields CDR1 SGHAT and CDR2 FQNNGV. This CDR3 has 16 amino acids. V was clipped by 5 bases and J by 7 bases; unmatched bases: 10. TCRdb keeps only in-frame clones here, not all; method: immunoSEQ multiplex PCR. This sample has some 100,000 clones, with less than 90% found just once. A note on this clone: Its antigen is unknown.

Sequencing was carried out using PBMCs. The genes are TRBV11-2 and TRBJ2-5; 13 positions agree with TRBD2. This receptor was identified in a man between 18 and 35 years old in good health and CMV-seropositive. The chain's CDR3 is CASSGGLAGSYGTQYF. In DNA form, the CDR3 reads TGTGCCAGCAGCGGGGGACTAGCGGGGTCCTATGGGACCCAGTACTTC.